The 26 T cell receptor beta chains presented below share a single source sample, sequenced in a study of human T cells and chemical hapten exposure. Time point denoted: patch test 1, 2 weeks after DPC sensitization. Described treatment: therapeutic diphenylcyclopropenone sensitization with weekly scalp DPC. TCRdb recomputed calls from the RACE reads with MiXCR, one row per CDR3 protein. Here the sample spans approximately 340,000 distinct CDR3 sequences, under 8% being singletons. The sample in question was whole blood, obtained in connection with sensitization to the hapten diphenylcyclopropenone (DPC). The receptors were gathered from a woman aged 18-30 years with alopecia areata. Some clones in this sample may be carry-over from other donors' samples.

This clonotype was counted many times. The chain has TRBV5-6 and TRBJ1-5, with 7 bases lining up with TRBD1. The junction had 3 bases not matched to a gene; V was cut back by 3 bases and J by 0 bases. Germline V CDR1 and CDR2: SGHDT, YYEEEE. The CDR3 has 15 amino acids. In DNA, the CDR3 is TGTGCCAGCAGCTGGAGGACAGGTAGCAATCAGCCCCAGCATTTT. This translates into CASSWRTGSNQPQHF. Together with reference TRBV5-6 and TRBJ1-5, the CDR3 gives the full variable domain: DAGVTQSPTHLIKTRGQQVTLRCSPKSGHDTVSWYQQALGQGPQFIFQYYEEEERQRGNFPDRFSGHQFPNYSSELNVNALLLGDSALYLCASSWRTGSNQPQHFGDGTRLSIL.

The rearrangement uses TRBV9 and TRBJ1-1, with TRBD1 matching over 7 bases. V lost 0 bases, J lost 7 bases, and 6 bases stayed unmatched. Looked up from germline, CDR1 is SGDLS and CDR2 is YYNGEE. CDR3 length: 14 residues. CDR3 sequence: CASSVGVGGIEAFF. CDR3 nucleotide sequence: TGTGCCAGCAGCGTAGGGGTAGGGGGCATTGAAGCTTTCTTT.

CDR3 residues: CASSQWGGEQFF. The CDR3 region has the DNA TGTGCCAGCAGTCAATGGGGGGGTGAGCAGTTCTTC. The chain carries TRBV3-1 and TRBJ2-1, with 7 nucleotides matching TRBD2. The J segment lost 9 bases and the V segment lost 6 bases, leaving 5 bases of the junction unmatched. CDR1 and CDR2 from the germline V gene are LGHDT and YNNKEL (reference sequence). CDR3 length equals 12 residues.

This clonotype was seen repeatedly, ten times or more. J is TRBJ2-2 and V is TRBV5-1; TRBD2 aligns across 8 bases. The V gene's germline CDR1 is SGHRS and CDR2 YFSETQ. Trimming cost V 4 bases and J 7 bases; bases outside gene matches: 6. The CDR3 runs 14 residues. Here the CDR3 DNA reads TGCGCCAGCAGCCCAGACACTAGCGGCGGGGAGCTGTTTTTT. Amino acid sequence: CASSPDTSGGELFF.

The V call is TRBV6-5, the J call TRBJ1-1; D is uncertain. The germline V and J ends were trimmed by 4 bases and 0 bases, with 27 bases remaining between them. CDR1 is MNHEY and CDR2 is SVGAGI in the germline V gene. The CDR3 totals 20 residues. CDR3 sequence reads: CASSSRAGGSRQPLNTEAFF. CDR3 DNA: TGTGCCAGCAGTTCGAGGGCCGGAGGGTCGCGGCAGCCCCTGAACACTGAAGCTTTCTTT.

The rearrangement joins TRBV7-3 to TRBJ2-5; 8 bases match TRBD1. The trim removed 5 bases at V and 4 bases at J, leaving 12 bases unmatched. CDR3 length equals 16 residues. Germline lookup yields CDR1 SGHTA and CDR2 FQGTGA. The CDR3 reads CASSPQGAASRETQYF. The CDR3 DNA sequence: TGTGCCAGCAGCCCTCAGGGGGCAGCATCCAGAGAGACCCAGTACTTC.

This clonotype was seen repeatedly, ten times or more. It is unclear where the CDR3 begins or ends on the DNA, so no DNA is shown, and the CDR3 is as TCRdb lists it. The V call is TRBV12-3 or TRBV12-4, the J call TRBJ2-2. A total of 12 residues make up the CDR3, ends included. CDR3 amino acids: CASSFGAGELFF.

The chain uses TRBV5-1 and TRBJ2-7; D is undetermined. The ends were cut back, 0 bases at V and 3 bases at J, with 13 bases in the middle. CDR3 length: 15 residues. Germline V gene data show CDR1 as SGHRS and CDR2 as YFSETQ. The CDR3 reads CASSLAPGPDYEQYF. CDR3 coding DNA: TGCGCCAGCAGCTTGGCTCCGGGTCCCGACTACGAGCAGTACTTC.

The V gene is TRBV10-2, the J gene TRBJ1-4, with D perhaps matching TRBD1 (5 bases). The CDR3 contains 14 residues. Germline-derived CDR1 and CDR2 are WSHSY and SAAADI. Trimming shortened V by 3 bases and J by 4 bases, and 9 bases separated the two germline ends. DNA of the CDR3: TGCGCCAGCAGTGACGACAGAAGTAATGAAAAACTGTTTTTT. Translation: CASSDDRSNEKLFF.

The table lists this clonotype with many counts. The V gene is TRBV7-2, the J gene TRBJ2-3; 10 bases map to TRBD1. The germline V gene encodes CDR1 SGHTA and CDR2 FQGNSA. CDR3 length: 16 residues. The V segment lost 5 bases and the J segment 7 bases; nucleotides outside the gene matches: 12. The chain's CDR3 is CASSPQGDRGSHTQYF. CDR3 coding DNA: TGTGCCAGCAGCCCTCAAGGGGACAGGGGCAGCCATACGCAGTATTTT. The full variable domain, rest sourced from reference TRBV7-2 and TRBJ2-3, is GAGVSQSPSNKVTEKGKDVELRCDPISGHTALYWYRQSLGQGLEFLIYFQGNSAPDKSGLPSDRFSAERTGGSVSTLTIQRTQQEDSAVYLCASSPQGDRGSHTQYFGPGTRLTVL.

The chain links TRBV3-1 to TRBJ2-5; TRBD1 agrees at 9 bases. CDR3 length: 13 amino acids. The J segment lost 3 bases and the V segment lost 10 bases, leaving 6 bases of the junction unmatched. Germline V CDR1 and CDR2: LGHDT, YNNKEL (reference sequence). CDR3 bases: TGTGCCATTACCGGGACAGGGAAAGAGACCCAGTACTTC. Translation: CAITGTGKETQYF.

J is TRBJ1-5 and V is TRBV18; 7 bases match TRBD1. This CDR3 is built from 14 residues. The germline V gene has CDR1 KGHSH and CDR2 LQKENI. With 5 bases clipped from V and 10 bases from J, the junction kept 11 bases outside the gene matches. CDR3 residues: CASSRSRDSYPQHF. CDR3 sequence (DNA): TGTGCCAGCTCAAGGAGTCGGGACAGTTACCCCCAGCATTTT.

In its sample, this clonotype was seen a few times. The V and J genes are TRBV6-5 and TRBJ1-6, with TRBD1 identical over 8 bases. Germline trimming cut 5 bases from V and 12 bases from J; bases unmatched to any gene: 15. The CDR3 length is 16 residues. Germline V gene lookup returns CDR1 MNHEY and CDR2 SVGAGI. The CDR3: CASSRTGPTLRQPLHF. The DNA of the CDR3 is TGTGCCAGCAGTCGGACAGGGCCCACCCTAAGACAACCCCTCCACTTT.

This clonotype was seen a few times. V gene TRBV4-1 combines with J gene TRBJ2-3; TRBD1 matches at 7 bases. Germline loops: CDR1 MGHRA, CDR2 YSYEKL. V trimming: 1 base; J trimming: 4 bases; junction bases outside the gene matches: 11. This CDR3 comprises 17 residues. The CDR3 is CASSQGYMTGWPDTQYF. The CDR3 coding sequence is TGCGCCAGCAGCCAAGGATATATGACAGGGTGGCCAGATACGCAGTATTTT.

This clonotype has a count of ten or more. CDR3 sequence: CSAPEGTGNTIYF. CDR3 in DNA: TGCAGTGCCCCGGAGGGCACTGGAAACACCATATATTTT. The rearrangement joins TRBV20-1 to TRBJ1-3, with unresolved D. The germline V gene encodes CDR1 DFQATT and CDR2 SNEGSKA (reference sequence). V was trimmed by 6 bases and J by 2 bases, leaving 11 bases between them. The CDR3 runs 13 residues.

V is TRBV9 and J is TRBJ2-1, with D possibly called TRBD1 or TRBD2 (5 bases each). V dropped 4 bases and J dropped 7 bases, with 18 bases sitting between them. This CDR3 is built from 15 residues. The germline gives CDR1 SGDLS, CDR2 YYNGEE. The CDR3 region has the DNA TGTGCCAGCAGCTCGCGAGGGGCAGGGTGGAATGAGCAGTTCTTC. This gives the protein CASSSRGAGWNEQFF.

This clonotype was recorded at least ten times. The rearrangement links TRBV7-3 to TRBJ1-1, with D uncertain. CDR1 is SGHTA, CDR2 FQGTGA, per germline. V was clipped by 2 bases and J by 0 bases, with 10 bases between them. There are 15 residues in the CDR3. The CDR3 bases are TGTGCCAGCAGCTTATCTGGCGGAATGAACACTGAAGCTTTCTTT. Protein product: CASSLSGGMNTEAFF.

The rearrangement links TRBV5-8 to TRBJ1-3; D unclear. Trimming took off 4 bases at V and 0 bases at J, with 11 bases between the two ends. This CDR3 has 15 amino acids. Per germline, CDR1 SGHTS and CDR2 YDEGEE. The CDR3 protein is CASSQEPYSGNTIYF. The DNA for the CDR3 is TGTGCCAGCAGCCAGGAACCCTACTCTGGAAACACCATATATTTT. Drawing the rest from reference TRBV5-8 and TRBJ1-3, the complete variable domain is EAGVTQSPTHLIKTRGQQATLRCSPISGHTSVYWYQQALGLGLQFLLWYDEGEERNRGNFPPRFSGRQFPNYSSELNVNALELEDSALYLCASSQEPYSGNTIYFGEGSWLTVV.

The sample holds many counts of this clonotype. The CDR3 loop reads CASRPGTGTDTQYF. CDR3 DNA: TGTGCCAGCAGGCCGGGGACCGGCACAGATACGCAGTATTTT. This rearrangement joins TRBV7-9 to TRBJ2-3, with D perhaps being TRBD1 or TRBD2 (5 bases each). The CDR3 has 14 amino acids. The germline gives CDR1 SEHNR, CDR2 FQNEAQ (reference sequence). Trimming removed 6 bases from V and 1 base from J, with 11 bases in between.

The rearrangement uses TRBV7-9 and TRBJ1-5; D call uncertain. V gave up 5 bases and J gave up 7 bases, with 18 bases separating them. There are 15 residues in the CDR3. Germline CDR1 and CDR2: SEHNR and FQNEAQ (reference sequence). The CDR3 region has the DNA TGTGCCAGCAGCCCCGTGGGTAGCCGGCACCAGCCCCAGCATTTT. Its protein is CASSPVGSRHQPQHF.

This clonotype has more than one count but fewer than ten. The V and J genes are TRBV6-2 or TRBV6-3 and TRBJ2-3; 10 positions agree with TRBD2. This CDR3 region has 16 residues. CDR1 is MNHEY and CDR2 is SVGEGT in the germline V gene. The V gene end was trimmed by 4 bases and the J gene end by 3 bases; junction bases not matched to a gene: 7. CDR3 in amino acids: CASSSEAGGPTDTQYF. The CDR3 DNA follows: TGTGCCAGCAGTTCGGAAGCGGGGGGGCCAACAGATACGCAGTATTTT.

This clonotype has at least ten counts. The CDR3 loop reads CASSSPSLAGLTDTQYF. The DNA for the CDR3 is TGTGCCAGCAGCTCCCCCTCACTAGCGGGGTTAACAGATACGCAGTATTTT. This sequence joins TRBV11-2 and TRBJ2-3, with 10 nucleotides matching TRBD2. The germline V gene encodes CDR1 SGHAT and CDR2 FQNNGV. V dropped 4 bases and J dropped 3; count of bases not matched to a gene: 10. The CDR3 contains 17 residues.

The gene calls are TRBV20-1 and TRBJ1-6, with a weak D call TRBD1 (5 bases). The CDR3 covers 15 residues. V shed 6 bases and J shed 2 bases, with 14 bases lying between them. Germline CDR1 reads DFQATT; CDR2 reads SNEGSKA (reference sequence). CDR3: CSANRDGAYNSPLHF. DNA of the CDR3: TGCAGTGCGAACCGGGACGGAGCCTATAATTCACCCCTCCACTTT.

This clonotype showed up just a few times. The chain uses TRBV6-2 or TRBV6-3 and TRBJ2-7, with 8 positions matching TRBD1. Germline trimming cut 1 base from V and 6 bases from J; bases unmatched to any gene: 2. Germline V lookup: CDR1 MNHEY, CDR2 SVGEGT. The CDR3 is 13 residues long. The CDR3 nucleotides read TGTGCCAGCAGTTACTTGGGGACAGGCGAGCAGTACTTC. Translation: CASSYLGTGEQYF.

This clonotype was detected many times. V and J are TRBV5-1 and TRBJ2-5; D unclear. V was pared by 4 bases and J by 1 base, with 11 bases between. CDR1 is SGHRS and CDR2 is YFSETQ in the germline V gene. This CDR3 contains 14 residues. The CDR3 DNA reads TGCGCCAGCAGCCCACAAAACCCCCAAGAGACCCAGTACTTC. Translation gives CASSPQNPQETQYF.

This clonotype showed up many times. The chain is built from TRBV27 and TRBJ2-1; D unresolved. Germline values: CDR1 MNHEY, CDR2 SMNVEV (reference sequence). Trimming stripped 4 bases from V and 3 bases from J, with 7 bases between. This CDR3 has 13 residues. As DNA, the CDR3 is TGTGCCAGCAGTTCCCGACACTACAATGAGCAGTTCTTC. Its protein is CASSSRHYNEQFF.